The entry below describes one T cell receptor beta chain. Original analysis: It was from reference gene primer amplification that nucleated cell counts were estimated. TCRdb keeps only in-frame clones here, not all; method: immunoSEQ multiplex PCR. Clone size and the V and J calls come from that table; the DNA yielded D and trimming. The table shows fewer than 300,000 clones, with roughly 80% occurring only once. This record comes from a study of blood T cell repertoires in COVID-19. In germline, CDR1 is SGHRS, CDR2 YFSETQ. The CDR3 length is 14 residues. J gave up 3 bases and V 2 bases, and 4 bases lay outside the gene matches. Those enrolled, adults aged about 18 to 89 years, came from fewer than 25 US areas. Participants in the exposed group had met a COVID-19 case in the 2 weeks before joining the study.

The sequence was collected from a man aged 40-49 years who had been exposed to COVID-19. V is TRBV5-1 and J is TRBJ2-5; 7 nucleotides line up with TRBD2. Material for sequencing was PBMCs or T cells enriched from blood (not recorded which). CDR3 protein: CASSFSGTEETQYF. The CDR3 DNA follows: TGCGCCAGCAGCTTCAGCGGGACCGAAGAGACCCAGTACTTC.